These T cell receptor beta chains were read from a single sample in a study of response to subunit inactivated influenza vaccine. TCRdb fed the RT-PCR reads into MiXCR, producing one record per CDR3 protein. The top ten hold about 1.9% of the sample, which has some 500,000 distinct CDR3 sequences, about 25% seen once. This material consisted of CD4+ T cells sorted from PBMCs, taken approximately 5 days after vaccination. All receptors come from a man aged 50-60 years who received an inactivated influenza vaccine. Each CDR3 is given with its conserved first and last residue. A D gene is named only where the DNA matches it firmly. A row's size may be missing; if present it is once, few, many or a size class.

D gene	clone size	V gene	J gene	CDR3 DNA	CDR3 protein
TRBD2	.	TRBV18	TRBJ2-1	TGTGCCAGCTCGACTAGCGGGAGGTCCTACAATGAGCAGTTCTTC	CASSTSGRSYNEQFF
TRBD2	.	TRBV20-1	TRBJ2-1	TGCAGTGCCAACCGACTAGCGGAGGGGGCTGAGCAGTTCTTC	CSANRLAEGAEQFF
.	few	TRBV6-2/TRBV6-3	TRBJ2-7	TGTGCCAGTCGGGGAGGCCTTTCCTACGAGCAGTACTTC	CASRGGLSYEQYF
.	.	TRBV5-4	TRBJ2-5	TGTGCCAGCAGCTTATATCAGGGACAAGAGACCCAGTACTTC	CASSLYQGQETQYF
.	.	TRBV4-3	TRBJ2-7	TGCGCCAGCAGCCCGGGGACAAGGGGTTCCTACGAGCAGTACTTC	CASSPGTRGSYEQYF
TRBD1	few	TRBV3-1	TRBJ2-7	TGTGCCAGCAGGGCAGGTGAAGGACAGGGGAGATACGAGCAGTACTTC	CASRAGEGQGRYEQYF
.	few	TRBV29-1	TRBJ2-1	TGCAGCGTAGACACAAGCCAGGGCCTAACAATCTTC	CSVDTSQGLTIF
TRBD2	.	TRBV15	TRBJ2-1	TGTGCCACCAGCAGGGGAATAGCGGGGGGGGCTAACAATGAGCAGTTCTTC	CATSRGIAGGANNEQFF
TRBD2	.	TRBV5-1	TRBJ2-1	TGCGCCAGCAGCCTGGTCCCCGGGGGGGCCAATGAGCAGTTCTTC	CASSLVPGGANEQFF
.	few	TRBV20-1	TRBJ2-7	TGCAGAATAGCCACAGTTTACGAGCAGTACTTC	CRIATVYEQYF
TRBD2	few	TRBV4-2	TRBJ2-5	TGTGCCAGCAGCCAAGGGGGTAGCGGGGGAACCCAAGAGACCCAGTACTTC	CASSQGGSGGTQETQYF
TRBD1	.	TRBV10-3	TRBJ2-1	TGTGCCATCACCTCTGGGACAGACAATGAGCAGTTCTTC	CAITSGTDNEQFF
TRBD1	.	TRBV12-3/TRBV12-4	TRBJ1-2	TGTGCCAGCAGAAGCCGGGACAGGGCCCCTAACTATGGCTACACCTTC	CASRSRDRAPNYGYTF
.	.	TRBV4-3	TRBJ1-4	TGCGCCAGCAGCCAAGATCCGAACAGAGTTGATGAAAAACTGTTTTTT	CASSQDPNRVDEKLFF
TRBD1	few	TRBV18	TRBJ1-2	TGTGCCAGCTCATTCGGACAGGGTCCTTATGGCTACACCTTC	CASSFGQGPYGYTF
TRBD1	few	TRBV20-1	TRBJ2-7	TGCAGTGCTAGTATTCGACAGGGGGTCTCCTACGAGCAGTACTTC	CSASIRQGVSYEQYF
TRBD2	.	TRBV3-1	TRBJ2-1	TGTGCCAGCAGCCAAGAGGTGATAGCGGGGAATGAGCAGTTCTTC	CASSQEVIAGNEQFF
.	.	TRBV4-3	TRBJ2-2	TGCGCCAGCAGCCAAGAGTACCGGGCGGGGAACACCGGGGAGCTGTTTTTT	CASSQEYRAGNTGELFF
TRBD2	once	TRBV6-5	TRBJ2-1	TGTGCCAGCATGCGGGAGAATGAGCAGTTCTTC	CASMRENEQFF
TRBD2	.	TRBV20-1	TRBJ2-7	TGCAGTGCTAGAGGGACTAGCTACGAGCAGTACTTC	CSARGTSYEQYF
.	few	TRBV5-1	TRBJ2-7	TGCGCCAGCAGCCTGGAAATCCACTTGAGGGGGCGGGGTGAGCAGTACTTC	CASSLEIHLRGRGEQYF
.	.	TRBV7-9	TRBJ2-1	TGTGCCAGCAGCTTAGGTGCTCTTCAGTACAATGAGCAGTTCTTC	CASSLGALQYNEQFF
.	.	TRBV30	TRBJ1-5	TGTGCCTGGAGTTTAGAGGGACGCGGGAATCAGCCCCAGCATTTT	CAWSLEGRGNQPQHF
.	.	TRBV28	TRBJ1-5	TGTGCCAGCAGTCATACCGGGGGAGCACGGAATCAGCCCCAGCATTTT	CASSHTGGARNQPQHF
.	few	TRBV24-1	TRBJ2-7	TGTGCCACCAGTGCAGGGCTCTACCCCTACGAGCAGTACTTC	CATSAGLYPYEQYF
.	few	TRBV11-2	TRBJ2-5	TGTGCCAGCAGCTTAGAGTGGCGGCAAGAGACCCAGTACTTC	CASSLEWRQETQYF